One and the same sample provided the 11 T cell receptor beta chains below, sequenced in a study of human T cells and chemical hapten exposure. From the RACE reads, TCRdb called clonotypes with MiXCR, one entry per CDR3 protein. This table has under 400,000 distinct CDR3 sequences, less than 6.5% appearing once. As to time point: pre-sensitization, week 0. The treatment here: therapeutic diphenylcyclopropenone sensitization with weekly scalp DPC. The sample consisted of whole blood, taken in connection with sensitization to the hapten diphenylcyclopropenone (DPC). These receptors all come from a woman in her fifties or sixties with alopecia areata. Some clones in this sample may be carry-over from other donors' samples.

This clonotype was recorded at least ten times. V gene TRBV7-9 combines with J gene TRBJ1-4; D is possibly TRBD1 (6 bases). The CDR3 spans 15 residues. The ends were cut back, 5 bases at V and 2 bases at J, with 12 bases in the middle. Germline values: CDR1 SEHNR, CDR2 FQNEAQ (reference sequence). The CDR3 sequence: CASSPWRGTNEKLFF. In DNA, the CDR3 is TGTGCCAGCAGCCCGTGGAGGGGGACTAATGAAAAACTGTTTTTT.

This clonotype was counted at least ten times. The genes are TRBV20-1 and TRBJ1-1; 7 bases agree with TRBD1. Germline lookup yields CDR1 DFQATT and CDR2 SNEGSKA (reference sequence). CDR3 length: 14 amino acids. V trimming: 1 base; J trimming: 1 base; junction bases outside the gene matches: 3. Written as DNA, the CDR3 is TGCAGTGCTAGAGGAGGGACAGCGAACACTGAAGCTTTCTTT. Encoded protein: CSARGGTANTEAFF.

Ten or more counts support this clonotype. The chain couples TRBV3-1 to TRBJ2-3; no definite D call. Trimming removed 9 bases at V and 0 bases at J, with 4 bases between. Looked up from germline, CDR1 is LGHDT and CDR2 is YNNKEL (reference sequence). CDR3 size: 11 residues. The CDR3 loop is CASKSTDTQYF. The CDR3 bases are TGTGCCAGTAAGAGCACAGATACGCAGTATTTT.

This chain connects TRBV20-1 to TRBJ1-5; the match to TRBD1 covers 9 bases. In germline, CDR1 is DFQATT, CDR2 SNEGSKA (reference sequence). The CDR3 is 15 residues long. V shed 0 bases and J 4 bases; nucleotides not matched to a gene: 4. The CDR3 region has the DNA TGCAGTGCTAGAGATGCCGGACAGGGGAATCAGCCCCAGCATTTT. Translation gives CSARDAGQGNQPQHF.

This clonotype was seen a few times. V is TRBV29-1 and J is TRBJ2-5; D is possibly TRBD1 (6 bases). This CDR3 contains 13 residues. Germline V gene lookup returns CDR1 SQVTM and CDR2 ANQGSEA. V was shortened by 0 bases and J by 5 bases, with 10 bases between the two germline ends. The CDR3 DNA reads as TGCAGCGTTGAAGAAGCCCAGGGGGAGACCCAGTACTTC. Encoded protein: CSVEEAQGETQYF.

This clonotype turned up a few times. J is TRBJ2-5 and V is TRBV18; no reliable D call. The CDR3 length is 14 residues. Germline CDR1 is KGHSH and CDR2 is LQKENI. The germline V and J ends were trimmed by 3 bases and 1 base, with 9 bases remaining between them. The CDR3 nucleotides are TGTGCCAGCTCACCTCGCAGGAGCCAAGAGACCCAGTACTTC. Its translation is CASSPRRSQETQYF.

The CDR3 DNA reads as TGTGCCAGCAGTTCCTCCGTCTACTACAATGAGCAGTTCTTC. Protein: CASSSSVYYNEQFF. The rearrangement uses TRBV27 and TRBJ2-1; D is undetermined. Germline V CDR1 and CDR2: MNHEY, SMNVEV (reference sequence). This CDR3 contains 14 residues. Trimming shortened V by 4 bases and J by 3 bases, and 10 bases separated the two germline ends.

The table lists this clonotype with a few counts. The chain recombines TRBV5-1 with TRBJ1-1; D possibly corresponds to TRBD1 (5 bases). V shed 4 bases and J shed 0 bases, with 16 bases lying between them. CDR1 is SGHRS and CDR2 is YFSETQ in the germline V gene. The CDR3 loop spans 16 amino acids. The CDR3 DNA is TGCGCCAGCAGCCCCGATCCGGGGACCCTGAACACTGAAGCTTTCTTT. This codes for CASSPDPGTLNTEAFF.

This clonotype has a count of ten or more. The V gene is TRBV4-1, the J gene TRBJ2-3; D may match TRBD1 or TRBD2 (5 bases each). The CDR3 loop spans 12 amino acids. Germline V CDR1 and CDR2: MGHRA, YSYEKL. The ends were cut back, 8 bases at V and 2 bases at J, with 8 bases in the middle. This CDR3 reads CASGGVTDTQYF. The CDR3 nucleotides read TGCGCCAGCGGGGGTGTCACAGATACGCAGTATTTT.

This clonotype was picked up many times. This chain links TRBV28 with TRBJ2-3, with D perhaps given as TRBD1 or TRBD2 (6 bases each). CDR1 MDHEN and CDR2 SYDVKM come from the germline V gene. Deletions cut 3 bases from V and 4 bases from J, with 17 bases between. The CDR3 has 16 amino acids. The CDR3 spells CASSFWGALHADTQYF. In nucleotides, the CDR3 is TGTGCCAGCAGTTTTTGGGGGGCCCTGCACGCAGATACGCAGTATTTT.

This clonotype was detected only a few times. The chain joins TRBV28 to TRBJ2-1; no firm D call. V shed 6 bases and J shed 0 bases, with 15 bases lying between them. Germline V CDR1 and CDR2: MDHEN, SYDVKM. The CDR3 covers 16 residues. The CDR3 region has the DNA TGTGCCAGCAGACCTATAGGGATTCGCTCCTACAATGAGCAGTTCTTC. Encoded protein: CASRPIGIRSYNEQFF.